This T cell receptor (beta chain) was sequenced in a study of blood T cell repertoires in COVID-19. Background on the study: Donors in the United States, Italy and Spain gave samples during acute or convalescent COVID-19.

Trimming left V 4 bases short and J 8 bases short, with 15 bases between. There are 13 residues in the CDR3. Per germline, CDR1 SGHNT and CDR2 YYREEE (reference sequence). Grouping used clinical history reported by participants in a survey and questionnaire. As handled by the study authors: Nucleated cell counts were estimated from reference gene primer amplification. The table came from immunoSEQ multiplex PCR; TCRdb's copy has only in-frame clones and leaves some out. V and J calls and clone size are as listed in that table; D and trimming were resolved from the DNA. This sample carries approximately 260,000 clones, roughly 90% of them seen once, and the ten largest clones take about 6%.

The sample consisted of PBMCs or T cells enriched from blood (not recorded which). This TCR was sampled from a young woman with acute COVID-19. The rearrangement joins TRBV5-4 to TRBJ1-2; D is unresolved. The CDR3 protein is CASSPPFPRGYTF. In DNA, the CDR3 is TGTGCCAGCAGCCCTCCGTTCCCTAGAGGCTACACCTTC.